The 9 T cell receptor beta chains below were found in one sample sequenced in a study of cytomegalovirus exposure and HLA in healthy donors. A multiplex PCR was run with 60 Vbeta primers and 13 Jbeta primers. Generated by immunoSEQ multiplex PCR, the TCRdb table keeps only in-frame clones and is missing some. The table records more than 85,000 clones, about three quarters of them present only once. The sequenced sample consisted of PBMCs. These receptors all stem from a woman between 55 and 75 years old in good health and CMV-seropositive.

On this clone: Sequence at one end of the junction differs from germline and may be a read error. CDR3: CSSSGTSVYEQYF. The CDR3 coding sequence is TGTTCCAGCAGCGGGACTAGTGTCTACGAGCAGTACTTC. The chain joins TRBV7-9 to TRBJ2-7; 8 bases agree with TRBD2. The CDR3 contains 13 residues. Germline V CDR1 and CDR2: SEHNR, FQNEAQ (reference sequence). Full variable domain (remainder filled in from reference TRBV7-9 and TRBJ2-7): DTGVSQNPRHKITKRGQNVTFRCDPISEHNRLYWYRQTLGQGPEFLTYFQNEAQLEKSRLLSDRFSAERPKGSFSTLEIQRTEQGDSAMYLCSSSGTSVYEQYFGPGTRLTVT.

CDR3 sequence reads: CATSRGSGTGGKTGELFF. The CDR3 DNA sequence: TGTGCCACCAGCAGAGGTTCCGGGACAGGGGGCAAAACCGGGGAGCTGTTTTTT. The chain employs TRBV15 and TRBJ2-2; 12 bases align to TRBD1. The germline gives CDR1 LNHNV, CDR2 YYDKDF (reference sequence). The CDR3 runs 18 residues. The trim removed 1 base at V and 5 bases at J, leaving 8 bases unmatched.

This chain links TRBV5-1 with TRBJ2-1; TRBD1 might be the D (6 bases). The CDR3 runs to 13 residues. Per the germline V gene, CDR1 is SGHRS and CDR2 is YFSETQ. Trimming took off 1 base at V and 8 bases at J, with 10 bases between the two ends. DNA for the CDR3: TGCGCCAGCAGCTTGAACAGGGTCCATGAGCAGTTCTTC. Protein sequence: CASSLNRVHEQFF.

Comments on this clone: A read error may produce the germline difference seen at one junction end. The J gene is TRBJ2-1, the V gene TRBV7-7; possible D gene TRBD1, 5 bases. In germline, CDR1 is SSHAT, CDR2 FNYEAQ (reference sequence). This CDR3 is built from 13 residues. CDR3 loop: CASSLGASNEQFF. The CDR3 DNA reads TGTGCTAGCAGCTTAGGGGCGAGCAATGAGCAGTTCTTC.

This clone was counted a single time. The chain has TRBV5-1 and TRBJ2-2; D not resolved. CDR1 and CDR2 (germline): SGHRS, YFSETQ. V lost 4 bases and J 1 base, leaving 2 bases between the germline ends. There are 12 residues in the CDR3. CDR3 bases: TGCGCCAGCAGCCGGAACACCGGGGAGCTGTTTTTT. The encoded protein is CASSRNTGELFF.

This sequence joins TRBV7-2 and TRBJ1-4, with D unresolved. With 4 bases removed from V and 4 bases from J, the gap between germline ends came to 13 bases. This CDR3 has 15 residues. Germline V gene lookup returns CDR1 SGHTA and CDR2 FQGNSA. The CDR3 spells CASSSYRGFNEKLFF. In DNA form, the CDR3 reads TGTGCCAGCAGCTCGTACCGGGGATTTAATGAAAAACTGTTTTTT.

The J gene is TRBJ2-5, the V gene TRBV10-3, with D hard to call. The J call is in doubt because the DNA end fits TRBJ2-7 better. In germline, CDR1 is ENHRY, CDR2 SYGVKD. This CDR3 region has 11 residues. CDR3 sequence: CAIGKDYEQYF. Written as DNA, the CDR3 is TGTGCCATCGGAAAAGACTACGAGCAGTACTTC.

The rearrangement joins TRBV19 to TRBJ2-5; TRBD1 agrees at 9 bases. V shed 6 bases, J shed 10 bases, and the junction held 9 bases outside the gene matches. This CDR3 has 13 amino acids. Germline V lookup: CDR1 LNHDA, CDR2 SQIVND (reference sequence). In nucleotides, the CDR3 is TGTGCCAGTAGCCAAGAGACAGGGGGTGGCCAGTACTTC. It encodes CASSQETGGGQYF.

This chain uses TRBV7-2 with TRBJ2-6; the D is unclear. With 5 bases removed from V and 0 bases from J, the gap between germline ends came to 5 bases. Germline V CDR1 and CDR2: SGHTA, FQGNSA. There are 14 residues in the CDR3. DNA for the CDR3: TGTGCCAGCAGCCCAAACTCTGGGGCCAACGTCCTGACTTTC. Its protein product is CASSPNSGANVLTF.